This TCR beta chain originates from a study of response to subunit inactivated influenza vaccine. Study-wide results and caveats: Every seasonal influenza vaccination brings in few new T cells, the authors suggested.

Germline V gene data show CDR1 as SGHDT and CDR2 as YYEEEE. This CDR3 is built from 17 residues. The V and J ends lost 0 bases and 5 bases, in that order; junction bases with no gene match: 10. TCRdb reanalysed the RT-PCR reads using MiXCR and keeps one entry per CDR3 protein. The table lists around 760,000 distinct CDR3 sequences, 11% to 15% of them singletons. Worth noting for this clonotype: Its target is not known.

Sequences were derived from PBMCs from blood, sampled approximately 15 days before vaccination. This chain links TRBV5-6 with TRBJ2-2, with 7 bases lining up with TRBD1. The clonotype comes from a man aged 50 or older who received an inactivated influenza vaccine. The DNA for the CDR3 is TGTGCCAGCAGCTTGGCGGGTACAGGGGAAGATACCGGGGAGCTGTTTTTT. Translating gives CASSLAGTGEDTGELFF.